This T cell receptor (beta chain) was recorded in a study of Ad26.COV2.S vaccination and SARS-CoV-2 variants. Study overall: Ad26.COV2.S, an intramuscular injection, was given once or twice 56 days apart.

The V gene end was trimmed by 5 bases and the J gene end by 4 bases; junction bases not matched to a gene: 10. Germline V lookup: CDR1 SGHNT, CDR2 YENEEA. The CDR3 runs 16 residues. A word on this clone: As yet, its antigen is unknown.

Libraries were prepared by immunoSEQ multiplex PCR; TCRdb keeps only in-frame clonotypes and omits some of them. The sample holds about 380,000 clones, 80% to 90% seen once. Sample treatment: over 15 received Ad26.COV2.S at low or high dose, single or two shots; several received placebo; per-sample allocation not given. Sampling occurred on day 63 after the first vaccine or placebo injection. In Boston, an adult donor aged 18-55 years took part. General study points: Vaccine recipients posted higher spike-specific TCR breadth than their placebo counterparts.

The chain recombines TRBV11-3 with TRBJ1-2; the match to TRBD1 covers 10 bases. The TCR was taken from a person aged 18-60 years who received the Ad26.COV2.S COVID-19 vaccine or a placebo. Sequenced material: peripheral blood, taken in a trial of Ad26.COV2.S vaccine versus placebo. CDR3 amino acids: CASSGEGTGAFYGYTF. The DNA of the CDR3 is TGTGCCAGCAGCGGGGAAGGGACAGGGGCTTTCTATGGCTACACCTTC.